These 2 T cell receptor beta chains came from one sample sequenced in a study of blood T cell repertoires in COVID-19 (dated by TCRdb to about 2020). The library was obtained by the immunoSEQ multiplex PCR assay. In its TCRdb copy, this immuneACCESS table keeps in-frame sequences only and misses some clones. Where compared with another copy, unresolved V genes explain less than half of these, and the others have no known cause. The sample profile shows some 150,000 clones; about 76% of them were found once. The ten largest clones take up around 5% of the sample. The source material was peripheral blood. The receptors originated from a woman in her 70s with COVID-19, enrolled during active disease.

In this sample, this clone turned up many times. The chain combines TRBV2 with TRBJ1-4; D remains ambiguous. There are 15 residues in the CDR3. Germline values: CDR1 SNHLY, CDR2 FYNNEI. The V gene lost 6 bases and the J gene lost 3 bases, with 14 bases spanning the gap. CDR3 in amino acids: CASRRTEDPNEKLFF. For the CDR3, the DNA is TGTGCCAGCAGACGGACGGAGGATCCTAATGAAAAACTGTTTTTT.

The CDR3 here is CASSEDRGPGSNQPQHF. In DNA form, the CDR3 reads TGTGCCAGCAGTGAGGACAGGGGGCCTGGAAGCAATCAGCCCCAGCATTTT. This rearrangement joins TRBV6-1 to TRBJ1-5; TRBD1 matches 11 bases. Germline V gene lookup returns CDR1 MNHNS and CDR2 SASEGT. This CDR3 has 17 amino acids. J gave up 1 base and V 3 bases, and 5 bases lay outside the gene matches.